This TCR beta chain is drawn from a study of monozygotic twins with inflammatory bowel disease. CDR3 length: 19 residues. Germline V gene sequence: CDR1 MNHEY, CDR2 SMNVEV (reference sequence). For each CDR3 protein, TCRdb gives one entry from its re-call of the 5' RACE reads, without DNA. There are around 380,000 distinct CDR3 sequences in the sample, with about 2.3% held by the top ten. Findings of the study overall: Especially with disease activity, IBD patients had fewer clonotypes in common with others than healthy twins did.

Regarding this clonotype: Its cognate antigen is unknown.

The chain links TRBV27 to TRBJ2-1; as DNA is missing, the TRBD2 call by TCRdb cannot be tested. The sample comprised blood. This receptor was taken from a human donor with ulcerative colitis or Crohn's disease, or a healthy co-twin of an affected twin (not recorded which). CDR3 loop: CASSPPGLAGEAKYNEQFF.